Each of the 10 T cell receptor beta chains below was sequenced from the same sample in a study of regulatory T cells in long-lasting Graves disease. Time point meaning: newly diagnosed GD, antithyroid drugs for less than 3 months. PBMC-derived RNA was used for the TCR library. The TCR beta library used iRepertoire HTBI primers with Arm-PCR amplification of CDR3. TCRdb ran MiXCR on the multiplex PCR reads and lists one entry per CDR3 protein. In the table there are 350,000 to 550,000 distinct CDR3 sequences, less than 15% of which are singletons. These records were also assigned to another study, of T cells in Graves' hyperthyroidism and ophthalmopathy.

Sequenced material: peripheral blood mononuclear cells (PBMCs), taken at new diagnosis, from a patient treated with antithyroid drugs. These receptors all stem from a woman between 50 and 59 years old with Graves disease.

The CDR3 loop reads CASSEASSTDTQYF. CDR3 coding DNA: TGTGCCAGCAGTGAAGCGTCGAGCACAGATACGCAGTATTTT. The J gene is TRBJ2-3, the V gene TRBV2; D gene uncertain. CDR3 length equals 14 residues. Germline-derived CDR1 and CDR2 are SNHLY and FYNNEI. Trimming cost V 0 bases and J 0 bases, with 4 bases left between them.

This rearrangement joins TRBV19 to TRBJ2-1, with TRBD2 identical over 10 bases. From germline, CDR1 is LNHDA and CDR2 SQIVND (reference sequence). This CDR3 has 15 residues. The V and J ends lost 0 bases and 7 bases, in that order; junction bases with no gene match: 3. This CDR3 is CASSIEAGGLNEQFF. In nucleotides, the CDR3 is TGTGCCAGTAGTATAGAAGCGGGAGGGTTAAATGAGCAGTTCTTC. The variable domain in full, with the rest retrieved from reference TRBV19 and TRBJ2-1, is DGGITQSPKYLFRKEGQNVTLSCEQNLNHDAMYWYRQDPGQGLRLIYYSQIVNDFQKGDIAEGYSVSREKKESFPLTVTSAQKNPTAFYLCASSIEAGGLNEQFFGPGTRLTVL.

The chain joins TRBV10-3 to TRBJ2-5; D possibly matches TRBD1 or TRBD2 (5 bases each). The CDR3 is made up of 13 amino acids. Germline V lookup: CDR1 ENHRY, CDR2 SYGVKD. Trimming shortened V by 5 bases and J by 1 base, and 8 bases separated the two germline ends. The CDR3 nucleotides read TGTGCCATCAGTTCCGGGACCCAAGAGACCCAGTACTTC. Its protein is CAISSGTQETQYF.

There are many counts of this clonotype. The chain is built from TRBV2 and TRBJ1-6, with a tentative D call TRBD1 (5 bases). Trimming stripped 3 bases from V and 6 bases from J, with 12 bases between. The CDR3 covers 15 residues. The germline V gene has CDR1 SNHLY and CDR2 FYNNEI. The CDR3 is CASSEQGVLNSPLHF. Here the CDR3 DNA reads TGTGCCAGCAGTGAGCAGGGAGTTCTTAATTCACCCCTCCACTTT.

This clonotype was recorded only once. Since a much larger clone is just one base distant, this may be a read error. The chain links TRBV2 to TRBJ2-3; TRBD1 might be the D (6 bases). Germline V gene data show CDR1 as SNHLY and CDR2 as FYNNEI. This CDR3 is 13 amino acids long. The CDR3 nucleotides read TGTACCAGCAGGCAGGGGAGCACAGATACGCAGTATTTT. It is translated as CTSRQGSTDTQYF. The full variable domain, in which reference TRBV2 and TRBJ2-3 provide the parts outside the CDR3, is EPEVTQTPSHQVTQMGQEVILRCVPISNHLYFYWYRQILGQKVEFLVSFYNNEISEKSEIFDDQFSVERPDGSNFTLKIRSTKLEDSAMYFCTSRQGSTDTQYFGPGTRLTVL.

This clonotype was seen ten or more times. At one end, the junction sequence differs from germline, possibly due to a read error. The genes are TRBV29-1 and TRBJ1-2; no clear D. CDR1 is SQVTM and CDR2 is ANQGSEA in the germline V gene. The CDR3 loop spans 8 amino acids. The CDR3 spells CSVEGYTF. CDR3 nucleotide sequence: TGCAGCGTCGAAGGCTACACCTTC.

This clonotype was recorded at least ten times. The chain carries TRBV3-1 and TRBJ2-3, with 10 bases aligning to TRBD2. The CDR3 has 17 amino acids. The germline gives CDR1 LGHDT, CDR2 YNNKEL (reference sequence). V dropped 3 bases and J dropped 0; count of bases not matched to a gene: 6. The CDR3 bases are TGTGCCAGCAGCCAGGAATCACTAGCGGGGAGCACAGATACGCAGTATTTT. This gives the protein CASSQESLAGSTDTQYF.

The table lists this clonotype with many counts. The DNA of the CDR3 is TGTGCCAGCATGACAGGGACCCTCTATGGCTACACCTTC. This translates into CASMTGTLYGYTF. The V gene is TRBV28, the J gene TRBJ1-2, with 7 bases matching TRBD1. Germline V CDR1 and CDR2: MDHEN, SYDVKM. This CDR3 spans 13 amino acids. J gave up 4 bases and V 7 bases, and 6 bases lay outside the gene matches.

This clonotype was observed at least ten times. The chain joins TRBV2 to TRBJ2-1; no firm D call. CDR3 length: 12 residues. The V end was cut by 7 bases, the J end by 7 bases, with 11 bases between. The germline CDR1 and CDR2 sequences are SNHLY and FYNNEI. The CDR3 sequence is CASNLVGNEQFF. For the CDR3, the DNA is TGTGCCAGCAACTTGGTGGGGAATGAGCAGTTCTTC.

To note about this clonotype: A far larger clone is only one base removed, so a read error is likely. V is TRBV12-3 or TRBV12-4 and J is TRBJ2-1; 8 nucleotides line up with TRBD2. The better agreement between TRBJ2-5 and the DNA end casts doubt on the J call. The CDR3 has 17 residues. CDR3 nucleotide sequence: TGTGCCAGTCCAGCGGATTCCTTGCGGGAGGTCCAAGAGACCCAGTACTTC. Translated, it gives CASPADSLREVQETQYF.